These 6 T cell receptor beta chains were sequenced from one sample in a study of T cell repertoires in cytomegalovirus infection. TCRdb reanalysed the reads using MiXCR and keeps one entry per CDR3 protein. The repertoire holds about 190,000 distinct CDR3 sequences, with over 25% as singletons. The sample consisted of PBMCs. The receptor source for this set is a human donor in good health (CMV status not recorded). Some clones in this sample may be carry-over from other donors' samples.

This clonotype was recorded at least ten times. This chain joins TRBV7-2 and TRBJ1-1; weak D call: TRBD1 (6 bases). Trimming took 6 bases from V and 4 from J, leaving 18 bases between them. There are 15 residues in the CDR3. CDR1 is SGHTA and CDR2 is FQGNSA in the germline V gene. The CDR3 spells CASSEGGESGTEAFF. CDR3 in DNA: TGTGCCAGCAGTGAGGGGGGGGAGTCTGGCACTGAAGCTTTCTTT.

The V call is TRBV6-1, the J call TRBJ2-4; 9 bases are a match to TRBD2. Per germline, CDR1 MNHNS and CDR2 SASEGT. V lost 7 bases, J lost 1 base, and 8 bases stayed unmatched. This CDR3 comprises 16 residues. CDR3 nucleotides: TGTGCCAGCACCAGAATTAGCGGGGGTGCCAAAAACATTCAGTACTTC. This codes for CASTRISGGAKNIQYF.

The chain links TRBV7-9 to TRBJ1-1; D unclear. The V gene lost 5 bases and the J gene lost 4 bases, with 8 bases spanning the gap. This CDR3 has 12 residues. Germline assignment: CDR1 SEHNR and CDR2 FQNEAQ (reference sequence). The CDR3, as DNA: TGTGCCAGCAGCCGTTTGGTCACTGAAGCTTTCTTT. Its protein is CASSRLVTEAFF.

V usage is TRBV9 and J usage is TRBJ1-1; TRBD1 matches at 9 bases. The V gene end was trimmed by 4 bases and the J gene end by 6 bases; junction bases not matched to a gene: 7. Germline V gives CDR1 SGDLS, CDR2 YYNGEE. There are 14 residues in the CDR3. The CDR3 loop is CASSPSQGAAEAFF. Written as DNA, the CDR3 is TGTGCCAGCAGCCCGTCACAGGGGGCGGCTGAAGCTTTCTTT.

In its sample, this clonotype was seen a few times. This chain links TRBV19 with TRBJ1-2; 7 nucleotides line up with TRBD1. The CDR3 contains 15 residues. Trimming at V came to 4 bases and at J to 0 bases, leaving 5 bases not matched to a gene. Germline CDR1 LNHDA, CDR2 SQIVND (reference sequence). CDR3 protein: CASSTLTGTNYGYTF. CDR3 in DNA: TGTGCCAGTAGTACACTGACAGGGACTAACTATGGCTACACCTTC. Full variable domain (outside the CDR3, taken from reference TRBV19 and TRBJ1-2): DGGITQSPKYLFRKEGQNVTLSCEQNLNHDAMYWYRQDPGQGLRLIYYSQIVNDFQKGDIAEGYSVSREKKESFPLTVTSAQKNPTAFYLCASSTLTGTNYGYTFGSGTRLTVV.

This clonotype was counted only a few times. The V gene is TRBV5-6, the J gene TRBJ2-5, with a weak D call TRBD2 (6 bases). The V end lost 6 bases, the J end lost 2 bases, and 17 bases lay between the germline ends. The CDR3 runs to 15 residues. Germline values: CDR1 SGHDT, CDR2 YYEEEE. CDR3 sequence reads: CASNLVGGSQETQYF. The CDR3 DNA sequence: TGTGCCAGCAACCTCGTGGGGGGTTCGCAAGAGACCCAGTACTTC.